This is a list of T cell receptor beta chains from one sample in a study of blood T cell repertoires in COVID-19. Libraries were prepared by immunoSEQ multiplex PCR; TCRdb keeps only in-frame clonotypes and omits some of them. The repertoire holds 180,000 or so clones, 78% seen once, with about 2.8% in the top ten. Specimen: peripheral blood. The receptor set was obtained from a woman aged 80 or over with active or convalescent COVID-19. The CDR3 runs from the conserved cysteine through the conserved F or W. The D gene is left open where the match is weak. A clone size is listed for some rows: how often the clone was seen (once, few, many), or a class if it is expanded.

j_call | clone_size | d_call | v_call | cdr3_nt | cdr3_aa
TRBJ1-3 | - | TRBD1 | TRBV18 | TGTGCCAGCTCCGCCTTTACAGGGGCGGTAAACACCATATATTTT | CASSAFTGAVNTIYF
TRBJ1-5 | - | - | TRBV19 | TGTGCCAGTAGGGTTCAGGGGAATCAGCCCCAGCATTTT | CASRVQGNQPQHF
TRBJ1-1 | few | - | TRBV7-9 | TGTGCCAGCAGCTTAGCAGGGAGGAACACTGAAGCTTTCTTT | CASSLAGRNTEAFF
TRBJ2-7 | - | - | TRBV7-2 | TGTGCCAGCAGCTTTAGTTTCGAGCAGTACTTC | CASSFSFEQYF
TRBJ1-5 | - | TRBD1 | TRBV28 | TGTGCCAGCAGCTCCACAGGGGGCAGAGAGCCCCAGCATTTT | CASSSTGGREPQHF
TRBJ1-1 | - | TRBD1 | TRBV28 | TGTGCCAGCAGACCCGGGGACAGGGTCACTGAAGCTTTCTTT | CASRPGDRVTEAFF
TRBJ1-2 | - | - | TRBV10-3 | TGTGCCGCCGGGGGGGGTACTAACTATGGCTACACCTTC | CAAGGGTNYGYTF
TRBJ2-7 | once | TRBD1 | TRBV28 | TGTGCCAGCAGTTTATACGGGACAGGGTTATACGAGCAGTACTTC | CASSLYGTGLYEQYF
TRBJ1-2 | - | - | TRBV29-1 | TGCAGCGGGTGGGGCGGACCGAATAACTATGGCTACACCTTC | CSGWGGPNNYGYTF
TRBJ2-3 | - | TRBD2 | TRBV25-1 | TGTGCCAGCAGTCCTAGCGGGGGCACAGATACGCAGTATTTT | CASSPSGGTDTQYF
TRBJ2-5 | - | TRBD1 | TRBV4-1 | TGCGCCAGCAGCCAAGATTTAGGACAGGGGGGTGTAGAGACCCAGTACTTC | CASSQDLGQGGVETQYF
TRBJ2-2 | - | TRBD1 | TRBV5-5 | TGTGCCAGCAGCTGGGGACAGGGAGTAGACACCGGGGAGCTGTTTTTT | CASSWGQGVDTGELFF
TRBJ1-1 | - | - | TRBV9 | TGTGCCAGCAGCGCAGGAGGGATGTCGGCTGAAGCTTTCTTT | CASSAGGMSAEAFF
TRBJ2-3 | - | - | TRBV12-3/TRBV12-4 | TGTGCCAGCAGCCGGGGGAGGACGGATACGCAGTATTTT | CASSRGRTDTQYF
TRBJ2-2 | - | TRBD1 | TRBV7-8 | TGTGCCAGCAGCTTAGCCGGGACAGGGGTCACCGGGGAGCTGTTTTTT | CASSLAGTGVTGELFF
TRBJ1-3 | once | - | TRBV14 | TGTGCCAGCAGCCCCGGGACACCAACCACTGGAAACACCATATATTTT | CASSPGTPTTGNTIYF
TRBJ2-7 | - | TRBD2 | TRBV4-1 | TGCGCCAGCAGCCTTCGCGGGGGGAGGGAGCAGTACTTC | CASSLRGGREQYF
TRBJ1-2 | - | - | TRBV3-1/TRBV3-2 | TGTGCCAGCAGGGTACAGGGTTTTGGGAACTATGGCTACACCTTC | CASRVQGFGNYGYTF
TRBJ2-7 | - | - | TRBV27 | TGTGCCAGCAGTTTTCGAGGGGGGGGACCCTACGAGCAGTACTTC | CASSFRGGGPYEQYF
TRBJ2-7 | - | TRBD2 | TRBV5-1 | TGCGCCAGCAGCCCTCTAGCGGGGACCTCCTACGAGCAGTACTTC | CASSPLAGTSYEQYF
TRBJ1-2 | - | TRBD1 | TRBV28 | TGTGCCAGCCACGACAGGGCCAACTATGGCTACACCTTC | CASHDRANYGYTF
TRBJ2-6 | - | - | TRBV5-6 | TGTGCCAGCCAGGGACTTGCCTATGGGGCCAACGTCCTGACTTTC | CASQGLAYGANVLTF
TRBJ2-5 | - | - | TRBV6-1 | TGTGCCAGCAGTGAATCTACAGTACAAGAGACCCAGTACTTC | CASSESTVQETQYF
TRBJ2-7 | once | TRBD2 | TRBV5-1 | TGCGCCAGCAGCCCTTTGACTAGCGGAAGCTCCTACGAGCAGTACTTC | CASSPLTSGSSYEQYF
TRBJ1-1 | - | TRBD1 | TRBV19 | TGTGCCAGTAGTCAAACAGGGGGTGCTGAAGCTTTCTTT | CASSQTGGAEAFF
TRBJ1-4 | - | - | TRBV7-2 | TGTGCCAGCAGCTTAAGCTTAGCAACTAATGAAAAACTGTTTTTT | CASSLSLATNEKLFF
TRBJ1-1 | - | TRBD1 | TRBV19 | TGTGCCAGTAGTCAACACCAGGGGGTCACTGAAGCTTTCTTT | CASSQHQGVTEAFF
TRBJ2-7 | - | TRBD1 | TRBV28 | TGTGCCAGCAGCGTGGGTACAGGGGGCGACGAGCAGTACTTC | CASSVGTGGDEQYF
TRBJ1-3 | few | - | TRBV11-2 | TGTGCCAGCAGGGAGGACCTTACTAGTGGAAACACCATATATTTT | CASREDLTSGNTIYF
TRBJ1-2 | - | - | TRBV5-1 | TGCGCCAGCAGCTTGGAGGTTACGAGGGGACACCGACTCGCCTTC | CASSLEVTRGHRLAF
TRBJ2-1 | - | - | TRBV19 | TGTGCCAGTAGTATAACCCCCCCGGGGGGCCATGGGGATGAGCAGTTCTTC | CASSITPPGGHGDEQFF
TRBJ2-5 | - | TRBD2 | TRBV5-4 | TGTGCCAGCAGCCTCACATCTGGGACTAGCCTGCGAGAGACCCAGTACTTC | CASSLTSGTSLRETQYF
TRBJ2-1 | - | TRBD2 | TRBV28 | TGTGCCAGCAGTTTTGGGGGGGGCTACAATGAGCAGTTCTTC | CASSFGGGYNEQFF
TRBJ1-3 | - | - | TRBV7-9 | TGTGCCAGCAGCCCCATCGTCGCGGTACCCGGAAACACCATATATTTT | CASSPIVAVPGNTIYF
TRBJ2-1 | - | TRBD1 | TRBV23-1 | TGCGCCAGCAGTCATGTACAGGGGGCGGGTGAGCAGTTCTTC | CASSHVQGAGEQFF
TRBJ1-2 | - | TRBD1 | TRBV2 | TGTGCCAGCAAGTGGACAGGCAACTATGGCTACACCTTC | CASKWTGNYGYTF
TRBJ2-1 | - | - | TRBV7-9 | TGTGCCAGCAGCTTTCGGTTCAGTTCGACAGAGCAGTTCTTC | CASSFRFSSTEQFF
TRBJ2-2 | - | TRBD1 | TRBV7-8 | TGTGCCAGCAGCTACGGGACAGGGGGCACCGGGGAGCTGTTTTTT | CASSYGTGGTGELFF
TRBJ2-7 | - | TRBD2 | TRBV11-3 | TGTGCCAGCAGCTTGGGAACTAGCGGGGGGCCCCACGAGCAGTACTTC | CASSLGTSGGPHEQYF
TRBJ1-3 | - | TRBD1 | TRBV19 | TGTGCCAGTAGTCGACAGGGGAGAAACACCATATATTTT | CASSRQGRNTIYF
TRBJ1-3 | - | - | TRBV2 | TGTGCCAGCATACTCCAGCCGCAGAATAGACTCTCTGGAAACACCATATATTTT | CASILQPQNRLSGNTIYF
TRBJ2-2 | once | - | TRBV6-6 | TGTGCCAGCAGTTCGGGTTTCACCGGGGAGCTGTTTTTT | CASSSGFTGELFF
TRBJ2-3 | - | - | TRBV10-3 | TGTGCCATCAGTGATGAGGCGCGGGGCCAGTCGCAGTATTTT | CAISDEARGQSQYF
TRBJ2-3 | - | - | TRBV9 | TGTGCCAGCAGCGTGGTGGGGCAAATCACAGATACGCAGTATTTT | CASSVVGQITDTQYF
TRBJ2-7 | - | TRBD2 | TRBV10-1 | TGCGCCAGCAGTGCCTCCACCGGGACTAGAGACTACGAGCAGTACTTC | CASSASTGTRDYEQYF
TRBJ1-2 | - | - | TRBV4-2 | TGTGCCAGCAGCCTCGGGGTTGACGATGGCTACACCTTC | CASSLGVDDGYTF
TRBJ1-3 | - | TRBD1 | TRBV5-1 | TGCGCCAGCAGCTCCAAGGGGACAGGGAACTTCGGAAACACCATATATTTT | CASSSKGTGNFGNTIYF
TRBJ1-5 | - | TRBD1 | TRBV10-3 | TGTGCCATCAGTGAGTCTGAGGACAGGGGTCAGCCCCAGCATTTT | CAISESEDRGQPQHF
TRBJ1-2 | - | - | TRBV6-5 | TGTGCCAGCAGACCCGGACAGAATTATGGCTACACCTTC | CASRPGQNYGYTF
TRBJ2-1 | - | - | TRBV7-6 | TGTGCCAGCAGCCCTGGCAGGGGATTGGACCTATTAGGCTCCTACAATGAGCAGTTCTTC | CASSPGRGLDLLGSYNEQFF
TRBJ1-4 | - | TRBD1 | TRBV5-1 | TGCGCCAGCAGCCGTGGGACAGGAAATGAAAAACTGTTTTTT | CASSRGTGNEKLFF
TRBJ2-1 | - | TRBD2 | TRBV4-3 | TGCGCCAGCAGCCAAGGGGCCCAGCGGGGGGCGTACAATGAGCAGTTCTTC | CASSQGAQRGAYNEQFF
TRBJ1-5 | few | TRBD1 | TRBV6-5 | TGTGCCGGAACCGGACAGGGGGGTCAGCCCCAGCATTTT | CAGTGQGGQPQHF
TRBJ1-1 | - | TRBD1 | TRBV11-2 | TGTGCCAGCAGCCGACAGGGGTGGATCGCTTCAGAAGCTTTCTTT | CASSRQGWIASEAFF
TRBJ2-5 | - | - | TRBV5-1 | TGCGCCAGCAGCTTGGAGCCATCCGGGACCCAGTACTTC | CASSLEPSGTQYF
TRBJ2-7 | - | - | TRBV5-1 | TGCGCCAGCAGCTTGGCCCCCGGTGTCAACTACGAGCAGTACTTC | CASSLAPGVNYEQYF
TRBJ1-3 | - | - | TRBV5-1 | TGCGCCAGCAGCGGGCGAGTGGGTGCCGGAAACACCATATATTTT | CASSGRVGAGNTIYF
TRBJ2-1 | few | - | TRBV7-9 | TGTGCCAGCAGCCCCCTTTTCTCCTACAATGAGCAGTTCTTC | CASSPLFSYNEQFF
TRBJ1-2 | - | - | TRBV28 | TGTGCCAGCAGCAGGGGCGGCAACTATGGCTACACCTTC | CASSRGGNYGYTF